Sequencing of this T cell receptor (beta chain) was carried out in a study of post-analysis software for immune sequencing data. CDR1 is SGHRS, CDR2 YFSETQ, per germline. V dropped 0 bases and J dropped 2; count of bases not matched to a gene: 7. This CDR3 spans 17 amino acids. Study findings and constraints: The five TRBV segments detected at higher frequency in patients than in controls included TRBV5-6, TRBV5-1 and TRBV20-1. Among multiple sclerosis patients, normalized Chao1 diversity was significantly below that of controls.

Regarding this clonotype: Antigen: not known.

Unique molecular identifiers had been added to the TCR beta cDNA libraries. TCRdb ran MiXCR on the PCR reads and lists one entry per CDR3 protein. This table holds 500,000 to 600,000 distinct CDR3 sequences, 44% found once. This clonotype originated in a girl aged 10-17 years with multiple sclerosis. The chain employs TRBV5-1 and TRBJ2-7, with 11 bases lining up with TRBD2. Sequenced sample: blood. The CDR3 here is CASSLGGGTSGTYEQYF. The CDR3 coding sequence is TGCGCCAGCAGCTTGGGCGGAGGGACTAGCGGTACCTACGAGCAGTACTTC.